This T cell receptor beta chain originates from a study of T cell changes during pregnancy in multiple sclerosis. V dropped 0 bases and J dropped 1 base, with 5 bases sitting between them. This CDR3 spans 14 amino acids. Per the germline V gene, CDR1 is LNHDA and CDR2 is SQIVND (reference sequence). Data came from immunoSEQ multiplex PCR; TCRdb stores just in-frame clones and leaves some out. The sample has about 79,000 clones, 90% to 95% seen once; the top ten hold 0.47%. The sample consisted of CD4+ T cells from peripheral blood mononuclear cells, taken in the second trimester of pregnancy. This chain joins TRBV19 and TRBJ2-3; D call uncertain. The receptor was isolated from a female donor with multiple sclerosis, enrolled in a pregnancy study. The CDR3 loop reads CASSIDSGTDTQYF. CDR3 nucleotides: TGTGCCAGTAGTATAGATTCGGGCACAGATACGCAGTATTTT.